A selection of T cell receptor beta chains follows, all from one sample in a study of cytomegalovirus exposure and HLA in healthy donors. Clones were read by immunoSEQ multiplex PCR, and TCRdb kept only the in-frame ones, dropping some. This sample's clone table lists more than 130,000 clones. The sequencing sample was made of PBMCs. These receptors were obtained from a man aged 35-49 years in good health and CMV-seronegative. Each CDR3 is given without its conserved first and last residue. D genes are given only for firm matches.

D gene	V gene	J gene	CDR3 protein
TRBD1	TRBV5-6	TRBJ2-1	ASSLAVTGGWGEQF
TRBD1	TRBV9	TRBJ1-3	ASSSKGGTGSGNTIY
TRBD1	TRBV13	TRBJ2-1	ASTRDSSYNEQF
-	TRBV7-2	TRBJ1-1	ASSLARGAF
-	TRBV20-1	TRBJ1-1	SALQRTEAF
TRBD2	TRBV13	TRBJ2-2	ASSLPRRGGNGELF
-	TRBV9	TRBJ2-1	ASSVGGQLYNEQF
-	TRBV4-1	TRBJ2-5	ASSPGLDRETQY
TRBD1	TRBV6-1	TRBJ2-5	ASIGQGYEETQY
TRBD1	TRBV28	TRBJ2-7	ASSPRQGPAGEQY
TRBD1	TRBV7-2	TRBJ2-7	ASRRPGASGGYEQY
-	TRBV7-2	TRBJ1-4	ASSRDSNNEKLF
TRBD1	TRBV6-5	TRBJ1-5	ASAGTGDQPQH